What follows are 9 T cell receptor beta chains derived from one specimen sequenced in a study of regulatory T cells. Overall study findings and caveats: Hydrophobic residues at CDR3 positions 6 and 7 were enriched in conventional CD4+ T cells of CD3G-deficient patients.

The primer mix had 52 TRBV and 13 TRBJ primers. The method was immunoSEQ multiplex PCR; TCRdb's version includes in-frame clones alone and lacks a portion of them. This table has some 29,000 clones, around 93% appearing once. No antigen is known for these receptors. The sequencing sample was made of conventional CD4+ T cells sorted from blood. Every receptor here comes from a person between 18 and 30 years old with CD3G deficiency.

The chain couples TRBV30 to TRBJ1-2; D not certain. Trimming removed 3 bases at V and 0 bases at J, with 26 bases between. The length of the CDR3 is 19 residues. Germline V lookup: CDR1 GTSNPN, CDR2 SVGIG (reference sequence). DNA for the CDR3: TGTGCCTGGAGGGACTTCCTCTCGAACGGGATGATAGCTAACTATGGCTACACCTTC. It codes for CAWRDFLSNGMIANYGYTF. Full variable domain (rest looked up from reference TRBV30 and TRBJ1-2): SQTIHQWPATLVQPVGSPLSLECTVEGTSNPNLYWYRQAAGRGLQLLFYSVGIGQISSEVPQNLSASRPQDRQFILSSKKLLLSDSGFYLCAWRDFLSNGMIANYGYTFGSGTRLTVV.

This chain links TRBV19 with TRBJ1-1; TRBD1 might be the D (5 bases). The CDR3 contains 15 residues. The V end was cut by 5 bases, the J end by 5 bases, with 18 bases between. Germline V gene lookup returns CDR1 LNHDA and CDR2 SQIVND (reference sequence). The CDR3 DNA reads TGTGCCAGTAGTGCAACCGGGACTATGGGGACTGAAGCTTTCTTT. It translates to CASSATGTMGTEAFF.

This chain connects TRBV18 to TRBJ2-5; tentatively, D is TRBD1 (7 bases). CDR3 length: 13 amino acids. V was trimmed by 3 bases and J by 6 bases, leaving 11 bases between them. Germline V lookup: CDR1 KGHSH, CDR2 LQKENI. This chain's CDR3 is CASSPAGGKTQYF. In nucleotides, the CDR3 is TGTGCCAGCTCACCGGCAGGGGGGAAGACCCAGTACTTC.

J is TRBJ1-1 and V is TRBV5-1, with 7 bases lining up with TRBD1. The germline CDR1 and CDR2 sequences are SGHRS and YFSETQ. The CDR3 runs 14 residues. J lost 3 bases, V lost 3 bases, and 5 bases had no gene match. CDR3 sequence: CASSYFGQDTEAFF. CDR3 DNA: TGCGCCAGCAGCTACTTTGGACAGGACACTGAAGCTTTCTTT.

The V call is TRBV18, the J call TRBJ1-5; D is undetermined. CDR1 is KGHSH, CDR2 LQKENI, per germline. The CDR3 loop spans 13 amino acids. Deletions cut 3 bases from V and 4 bases from J, with 7 bases between. The CDR3 protein is CASSPAQNQPQHF. CDR3 nucleotide sequence: TGTGCCAGCTCACCTGCGCAGAATCAGCCCCAGCATTTT.

The chain recombines TRBV6-1 with TRBJ1-2; 11 bases are shared with TRBD1. V shed 7 bases and J 8 bases; nucleotides not matched to a gene: 9. Germline loops: CDR1 MNHNS, CDR2 SASEGT. CDR3 length: 14 residues. The CDR3 DNA reads TGTGCCAGCATTCCGGACAGGGGGCGGCGCGGCTACACCTTC. This sequence encodes CASIPDRGRRGYTF.

CDR3 residues: CASSSTGGNEQYF. In DNA, the CDR3 is TGTGCCAGTAGCTCGACTGGGGGCAACGAGCAGTACTTC. The chain employs TRBV19 and TRBJ2-7; tentative D call: TRBD1 (6 bases). Trimming took off 6 bases at V and 5 bases at J, with 14 bases between the two ends. Looked up from germline, CDR1 is LNHDA and CDR2 is SQIVND (reference sequence). CDR3 length: 13 amino acids. Variable domain in full (rest from reference TRBV19 and TRBJ2-7): DGGITQSPKYLFRKEGQNVTLSCEQNLNHDAMYWYRQDPGQGLRLIYYSQIVNDFQKGDIAEGYSVSREKKESFPLTVTSAQKNPTAFYLCASSSTGGNEQYFGPGTRLTVT.

The chain recombines TRBV5-1 with TRBJ1-2; tentative D call: TRBD1 (6 bases). CDR3 length: 13 residues. V shed 4 bases and J shed 6 bases, with 13 bases lying between them. Per germline, CDR1 SGHRS and CDR2 YFSETQ. The CDR3 sequence is CASSPQGKDGYTF. The CDR3 nucleotides read TGCGCCAGCAGCCCACAGGGTAAAGATGGCTACACCTTC.

The chain joins TRBV5-1 to TRBJ2-5; 9 bases are a match to TRBD2. The germline CDR1 and CDR2 sequences are SGHRS and YFSETQ. The length of the CDR3 is 16 residues. The V segment lost 2 bases and the J segment 0 bases; nucleotides outside the gene matches: 5. CDR3 nucleotides: TGCGCCAGCAGCTTCTTCCTAGCGGGGAACCAAGAGACCCAGTACTTC. It is translated as CASSFFLAGNQETQYF.